The T cell receptor beta chain described here comes from a study of cytotoxic CD8 clonotypes in ibrutinib-treated CLL (dated by TCRdb to the early 2020s). With respect to the entire study: The cohort was composed of more than ten relapsed/refractory and 15 treatment-naive patients; IGHV unmutated status was identified in roughly 17 patients. Partial responses were observed in approximately 24 patients and complete responses in 2; after a median follow-up of 68 months, remission was maintained in roughly 14 patients and progression was observed in approximately 12. Samples at response were collected after a median of about 13 months of treatment, with a range of roughly 6 to 40 months. On average, each sample yielded 255,043 productive templates and 80,000 to 95,000 productive rearrangements. Of the 90 or so participants in the trial, about 25 had longitudinal samples available. Cryopreserved peripheral blood mononuclear cells were obtained prior to treatment, at the time of response, and at either disease progression or sustained remission. Every sample from remission and from progressive disease was obtained while the patients were still on ibrutinib. General conclusions and limits of the study: At ibrutinib response clonality went up, during sustained remission it held steady, and at progression it dropped back toward baseline. Baseline clonality was found to be higher than that of age-matched healthy donors and was strongly correlated with circulating CD8+ T-cell counts. Public clonotypes were rare and either contracted or stayed stable during treatment, and the rise in clonality at ibrutinib response reflected the expansion of private clonotypes. Sampling times were not matched between patients in sustained remission and patients whose disease was progressing, and lymph node repertoires were not examined.

Notes on this clone: The antigen it binds to is not known. Nothing much larger sits one base from this clone, and base qualities are not available.

The meaning of the sample's time point label: about 11 months on ibrutinib. For TCR beta library preparation, 2 to 2.5 micrograms of genomic DNA were isolated from cryopreserved PBMCs. Longitudinal blood samples from CLL patients receiving ibrutinib monotherapy were subjected to high-throughput TCR beta sequencing. The patients took part in an open-label, single-center phase 2 trial of ibrutinib monotherapy. Trimming accounts for 5 bases at V and 0 bases at J, while the number of junction bases matched to no gene is 7. The CDR3 has 16 amino acids, counting the end cysteine and phenylalanine. Kept here is only the CDR3 DNA, which spans 48 bases and is read in frame from base 1. The germline V gene gives CDR1 as SGHTA and CDR2 as FQGNSA. On a MiSeq, deep resolution sequencing aimed for a depth between 1 in 1 million and 1 in 200,000 T cells, with each clonotype covered 10x on average. TCR beta libraries were generated with the immunoSEQ hsTCRB Kit. In the paper's pipeline: ImmunoSEQ Data Assistant and ImmunoSEQ Analyzer were used for data analysis, and V, D and J genes were assigned according to IMGT definitions. Clonality was computed as one minus normalized Shannon entropy of productive rearrangement frequencies, ranging from 0 to 1. Only overrepresented clonotypes making up at least 0.05% of the repertoire of each patient were included in the public clonotype analysis. Around 14 repertoires from age-matched healthy donors, obtained from immuneACCESS, served as clonality controls. Imported from immuneACCESS, the table was reduced by TCRdb to in-frame sequences with V and J called. These copies leave out some clones; in studies compared against another copy, an unresolved V gene accounts for under half, and the cause of the remainder is not known. That table gives V, J and clone size, and the DNA gave D and trimming. The sample yields 110,000 to 150,000 clones; roughly 80% were counted once. The ten most abundant clones make up 25% to 30% of the sample.

The source of this sequence is a human donor with chronic lymphocytic leukemia. In this chain, TRBV7-2 is recombined with TRBJ1-5; 7 bases in the middle match TRBD1. The material was PBMCs, obtained after 12 months of ibrutinib treatment. The DNA is as follows: TGTGCCAGCAGCGTGTGGACAGGAGATAGCAATCAGCCCCAGCATTTT. Its protein is CASSVWTGDSNQPQHF.